Included here is one T cell receptor (beta chain) sequence, with context. This specimen comes from a study of blood T cell repertoires in COVID-19. Study as a whole: Sites in the United States, Italy and Spain provided acute and convalescent COVID-19 samples. PBMCs, B-cell-depleted T cells, or T cells were the source of the cDNA or gDNA that made up the material.

In the authors' workflow: For nucleated cells, counts were estimated from reference gene primer amplification. TCRdb's table, derived via immunoSEQ multiplex PCR, lists solely in-frame clones and lacks some. Clone size and the V and J calls come from that table; the DNA yielded D and trimming. This repertoire shows 120,000 to 150,000 clones, approximately 87% found once; its top ten account for under 9%. V was shortened by 5 bases and J by 0 bases, with 13 bases between the two germline ends. Germline V gene data show CDR1 as MNHEY and CDR2 as SVGAGI. CDR3 length equals 15 residues. The TCR comes from a woman between 45 and 60 years old with active or convalescent COVID-19. The chain combines TRBV6-5 with TRBJ1-2; TRBD1 might be the D (6 bases). Sample: peripheral blood. Here the CDR3 reads CASSPTGPTNYGYTF. DNA for the CDR3: TGTGCCAGCAGTCCGACAGGCCCCACTAACTATGGCTACACCTTC.